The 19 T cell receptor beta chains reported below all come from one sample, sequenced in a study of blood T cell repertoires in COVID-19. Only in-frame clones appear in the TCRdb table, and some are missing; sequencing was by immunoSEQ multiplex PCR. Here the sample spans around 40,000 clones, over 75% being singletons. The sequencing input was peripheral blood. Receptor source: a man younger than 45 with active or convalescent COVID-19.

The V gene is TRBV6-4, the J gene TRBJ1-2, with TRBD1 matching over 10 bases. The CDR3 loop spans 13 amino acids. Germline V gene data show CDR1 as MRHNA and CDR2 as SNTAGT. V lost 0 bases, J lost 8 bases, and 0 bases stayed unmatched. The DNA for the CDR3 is TGTGCCAGCAGTGACTCGACAGGGGGCGGCTACACCTTC. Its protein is CASSDSTGGGYTF.

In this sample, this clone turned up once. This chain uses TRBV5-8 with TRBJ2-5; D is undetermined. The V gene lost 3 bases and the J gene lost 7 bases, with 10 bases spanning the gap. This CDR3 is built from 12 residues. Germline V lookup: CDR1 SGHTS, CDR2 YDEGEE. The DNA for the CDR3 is TGTGCCAGCAGCTCAACTCCGGGGACCCAGTACTTC. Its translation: CASSSTPGTQYF.

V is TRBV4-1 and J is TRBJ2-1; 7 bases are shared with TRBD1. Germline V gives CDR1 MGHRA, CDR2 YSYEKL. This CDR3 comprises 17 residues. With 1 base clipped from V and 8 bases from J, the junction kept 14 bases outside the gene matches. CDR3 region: CASSQGRLGHRGDEQFF. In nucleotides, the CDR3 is TGCGCCAGCAGCCAAGGGAGGCTGGGACACAGGGGCGATGAGCAGTTCTTC.

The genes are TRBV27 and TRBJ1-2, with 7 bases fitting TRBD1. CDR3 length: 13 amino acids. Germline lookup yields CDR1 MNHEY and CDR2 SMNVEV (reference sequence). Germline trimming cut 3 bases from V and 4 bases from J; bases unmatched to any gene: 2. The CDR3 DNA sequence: TGTGCCAGCAGTTTGGGACAGTTCTATGGCTACACCTTC. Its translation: CASSLGQFYGYTF.

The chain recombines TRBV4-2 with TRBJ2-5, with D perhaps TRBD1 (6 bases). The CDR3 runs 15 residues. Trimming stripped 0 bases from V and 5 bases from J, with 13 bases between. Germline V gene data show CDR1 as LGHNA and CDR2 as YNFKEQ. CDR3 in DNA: TGTGCCAGCAGCCAAGAAGCAGGGGTTTTGGAGACCCAGTACTTC. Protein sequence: CASSQEAGVLETQYF.

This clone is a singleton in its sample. The CDR3 nucleotides are TGCGCCAGCAGCTCATCCCCTGGAGCGGCCCGCACAGATACGCAGTATTTT. Translated, it gives CASSSSPGAARTDTQYF. The rearrangement uses TRBV5-1 and TRBJ2-3; D may be TRBD2 (5 bases). Trimming stripped 3 bases from V and 1 base from J, with 18 bases between. Germline values: CDR1 SGHRS, CDR2 YFSETQ. The CDR3 is 17 residues long.

CDR3 in DNA: TGCAGCGTTTATAGCGGCTACAATGAGCAGTTCTTC. This translates into CSVYSGYNEQFF. The genes are TRBV29-1 and TRBJ2-1; TRBD2 is a possible D gene (6 bases). The CDR3 totals 12 residues. Germline values: CDR1 SQVTM, CDR2 ANQGSEA. Trimming took off 5 bases at V and 3 bases at J, with 8 bases between the two ends.

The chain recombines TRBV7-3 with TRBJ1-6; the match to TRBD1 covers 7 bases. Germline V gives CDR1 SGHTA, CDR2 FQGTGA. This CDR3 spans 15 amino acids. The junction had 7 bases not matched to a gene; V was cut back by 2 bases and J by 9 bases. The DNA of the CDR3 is TGTGCCAGCAGCTTAGTCCCAGGGGGGAGTTCACCCCTCCACTTT. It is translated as CASSLVPGGSSPLHF.

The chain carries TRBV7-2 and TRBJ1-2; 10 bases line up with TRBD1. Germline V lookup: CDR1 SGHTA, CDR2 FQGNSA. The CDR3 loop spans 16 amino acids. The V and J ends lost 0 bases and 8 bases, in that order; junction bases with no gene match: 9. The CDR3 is CASSLAGTGVGHGYTF. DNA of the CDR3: TGTGCCAGCAGCTTAGCCGGGACAGGGGTCGGTCACGGCTACACCTTC. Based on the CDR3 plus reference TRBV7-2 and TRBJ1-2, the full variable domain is GAGVSQSPSNKVTEKGKDVELRCDPISGHTALYWYRQSLGQGLEFLIYFQGNSAPDKSGLPSDRFSAERTGGSVSTLTIQRTQQEDSAVYLCASSLAGTGVGHGYTFGSGTRLTVV.

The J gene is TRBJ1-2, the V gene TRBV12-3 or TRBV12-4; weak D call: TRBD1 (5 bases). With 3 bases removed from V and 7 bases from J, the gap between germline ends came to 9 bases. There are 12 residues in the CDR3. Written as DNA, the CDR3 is TGTGCCAGCAGTTTGGGGCAGTTTGGCTACACCTTC. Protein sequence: CASSLGQFGYTF.

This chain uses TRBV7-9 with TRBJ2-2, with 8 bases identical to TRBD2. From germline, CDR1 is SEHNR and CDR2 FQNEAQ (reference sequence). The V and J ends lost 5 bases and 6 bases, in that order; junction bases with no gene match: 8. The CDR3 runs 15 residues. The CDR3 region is CASSPSSGSPGELFF. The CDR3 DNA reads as TGTGCCAGCAGCCCTTCCAGCGGGAGTCCCGGGGAGCTGTTTTTT. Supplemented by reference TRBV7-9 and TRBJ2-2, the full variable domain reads DTGVSQNPRHKITKRGQNVTFRCDPISEHNRLYWYRQTLGQGPEFLTYFQNEAQLEKSRLLSDRFSAERPKGSFSTLEIQRTEQGDSAMYLCASSPSSGSPGELFFGEGSRLTVL.

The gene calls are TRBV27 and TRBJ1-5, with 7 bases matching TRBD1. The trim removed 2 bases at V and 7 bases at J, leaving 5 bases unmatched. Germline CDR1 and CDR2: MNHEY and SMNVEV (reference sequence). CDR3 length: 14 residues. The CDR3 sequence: CASSLGGGGQPQHF. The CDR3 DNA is TGTGCCAGCAGTTTAGGAGGGGGCGGCCAGCCCCAGCATTTT.

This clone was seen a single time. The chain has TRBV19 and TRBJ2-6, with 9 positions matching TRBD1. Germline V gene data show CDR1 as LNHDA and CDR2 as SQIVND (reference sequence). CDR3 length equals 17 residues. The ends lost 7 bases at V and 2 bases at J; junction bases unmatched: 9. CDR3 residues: CASTRTGARAGANVLTF. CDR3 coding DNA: TGTGCCAGTACCAGGACAGGGGCAAGGGCTGGGGCCAACGTCCTGACTTTC. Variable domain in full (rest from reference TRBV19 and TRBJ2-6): DGGITQSPKYLFRKEGQNVTLSCEQNLNHDAMYWYRQDPGQGLRLIYYSQIVNDFQKGDIAEGYSVSREKKESFPLTVTSAQKNPTAFYLCASTRTGARAGANVLTFGAGSRLTVL.

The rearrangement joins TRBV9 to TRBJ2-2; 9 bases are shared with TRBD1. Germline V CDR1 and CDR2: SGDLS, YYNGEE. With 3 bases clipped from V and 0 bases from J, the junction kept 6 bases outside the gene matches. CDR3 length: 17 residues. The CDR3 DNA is TGTGCCAGCAGCGAGGGGACAGGGCCAGCGAACACCGGGGAGCTGTTTTTT. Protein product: CASSEGTGPANTGELFF.

In DNA, the CDR3 is TGTGCCAGCAGTCGGGACAGAGTTTATACGCAGTATTTT. This codes for CASSRDRVYTQYF. The chain carries TRBV6-5 and TRBJ2-3; 7 nucleotides match TRBD1. The CDR3 is 13 amino acids. The V gene end was trimmed by 5 bases and the J gene end by 7 bases; junction bases not matched to a gene: 6. Germline V gene data show CDR1 as MNHEY and CDR2 as SVGAGI.

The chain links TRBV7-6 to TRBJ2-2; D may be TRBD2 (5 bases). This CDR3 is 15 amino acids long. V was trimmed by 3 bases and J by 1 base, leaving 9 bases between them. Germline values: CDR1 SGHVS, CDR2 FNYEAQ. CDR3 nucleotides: TGTGCCAGCAGCTTTTCCGGGGAGAACACCGGGGAGCTGTTTTTT. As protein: CASSFSGENTGELFF.

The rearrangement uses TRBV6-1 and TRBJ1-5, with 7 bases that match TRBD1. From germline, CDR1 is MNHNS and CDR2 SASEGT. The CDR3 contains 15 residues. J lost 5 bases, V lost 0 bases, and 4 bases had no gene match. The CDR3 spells CASSEARDSDQPQHF. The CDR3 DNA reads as TGTGCCAGCAGTGAAGCCCGGGACAGCGATCAGCCCCAGCATTTT.

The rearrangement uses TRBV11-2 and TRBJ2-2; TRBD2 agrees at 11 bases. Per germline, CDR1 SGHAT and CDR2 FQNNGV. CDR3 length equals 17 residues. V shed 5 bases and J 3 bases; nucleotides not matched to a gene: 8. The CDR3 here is CASSILTSGDYTGELFF. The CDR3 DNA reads TGTGCCAGCAGCATTTTGACTAGCGGGGATTACACCGGGGAGCTGTTTTTT.

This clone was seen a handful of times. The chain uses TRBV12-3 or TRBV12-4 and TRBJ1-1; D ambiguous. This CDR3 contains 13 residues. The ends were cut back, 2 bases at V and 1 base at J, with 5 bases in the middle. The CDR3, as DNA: TGTGCCAGCAGTTTACGGGAGAACACTGAAGCTTTCTTT. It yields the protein CASSLRENTEAFF.